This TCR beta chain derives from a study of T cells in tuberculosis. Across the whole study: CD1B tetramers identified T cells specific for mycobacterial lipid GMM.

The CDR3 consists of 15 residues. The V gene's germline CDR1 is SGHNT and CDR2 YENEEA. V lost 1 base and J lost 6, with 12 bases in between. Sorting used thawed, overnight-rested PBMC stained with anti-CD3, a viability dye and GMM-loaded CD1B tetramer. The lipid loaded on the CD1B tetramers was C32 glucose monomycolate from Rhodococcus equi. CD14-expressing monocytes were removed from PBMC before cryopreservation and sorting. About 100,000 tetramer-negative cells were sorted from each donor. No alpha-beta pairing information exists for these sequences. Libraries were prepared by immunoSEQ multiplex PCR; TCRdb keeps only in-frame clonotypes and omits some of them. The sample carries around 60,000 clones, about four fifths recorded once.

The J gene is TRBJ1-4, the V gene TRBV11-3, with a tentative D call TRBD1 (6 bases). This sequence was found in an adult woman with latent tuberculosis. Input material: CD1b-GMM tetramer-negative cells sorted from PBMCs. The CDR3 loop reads CASSLAGGADEKLFF. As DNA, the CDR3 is TGTGCCAGCAGCTTAGCCGGGGGGGCTGATGAAAAACTGTTTTTT.